The rows below give T cell receptor beta chains drawn from one sample of a study of preoperative IRX-2 immunotherapy in early breast cancer. Measured with immunoSEQ multiplex PCR; TCRdb has only the in-frame clones, and not every one. The sample holds about 3,400 clones, around 70% seen once. Here the sequenced sample was tumor tissue, taken after IRX-2 immunotherapy. The receptors shown here come from a human donor with breast cancer. Both conserved end residues are part of each CDR3. D genes are given only for firm matches. Expanded clones are given a class, and other clones once, few, many or no size at all.

D | J | V | size | length | CDR3 | DNA
NA | TRBJ1-4 | TRBV6-8 | NA | 15 | CASSFAGRQNEKLFF | TGTGCCAGCAGTTTCGCAGGCCGCCAAAATGAAAAACTGTTTTTT
TRBD2 | TRBJ2-3 | TRBV11-3 | NA | 17 | CASSLSGLAEMGDTQYF | TGTGCCAGCAGCTTAAGCGGACTAGCGGAGATGGGGGATACGCAGTATTTT
TRBD2 | TRBJ2-6 | TRBV11-3 | NA | 15 | CASSREGFGANVLTF | TGTGCCAGCTCTAGGGAGGGCTTTGGGGCCAACGTCCTGACTTTC
NA | TRBJ2-1 | TRBV14 | NA | 13 | CASSQDRGEKQFF | TGTGCCAGCAGCCAAGATAGGGGCGAAAAGCAGTTCTTC
NA | TRBJ1-6 | TRBV19 | NA | 19 | CASSIFRQDSTKKNSPLHF | TGTGCCAGTAGTATATTCCGACAGGACAGCACCAAAAAAAATTCACCCCTCCACTTT
TRBD1 | TRBJ2-2 | TRBV5-1 | NA | 14 | CASSFQQGSGELFF | TGCGCCAGCAGCTTCCAACAGGGGAGCGGGGAGCTGTTTTTT
TRBD1 | TRBJ1-1 | TRBV14 | NA | 19 | CASSLRAGQGGMMNTEAFF | TGTGCCAGCAGCCTTCGCGCCGGACAGGGGGGAATGATGAACACTGAAGCTTTCTTT
NA | TRBJ2-2 | TRBV10-3 | NA | 15 | CAISELGRPTGELFF | TGTGCCATCAGTGAGCTTGGCCGTCCCACCGGGGAGCTGTTTTTT
TRBD2 | TRBJ2-1 | TRBV6-8 | NA | 15 | CASSSGLAVSSEQFF | TGTGCCAGCTCTTCGGGACTAGCGGTATCAAGTGAGCAGTTCTTC
TRBD2 | TRBJ2-5 | TRBV11-3 | NA | 15 | CASSLLAGGQETQYF | TGTGCCAGCAGCTTGTTAGCGGGGGGACAAGAGACCCAGTACTTC
NA | TRBJ1-1 | TRBV11-3 | few | 14 | CASSLGRRNTEAFF | TGTGCCAGCAGCTTGGGAAGGAGGAACACTGAAGCTTTCTTT
TRBD1 | TRBJ1-5 | TRBV11-3 | NA | 19 | CASSHPKGALFHSNQPQHF | TGTGCCAGCAGCCACCCCAAGGGGGCTCTTTTCCATAGCAATCAGCCCCAGCATTTT
NA | TRBJ1-1 | TRBV18 | NA | 12 | CASSLSNTEAFF | TGTGCCAGCTCACTCAGCAACACTGAAGCTTTCTTT
NA | TRBJ1-4 | TRBV6-8 | few | 17 | CASSYKDDVGYRGKLFF | TGTGCCAGCAGTTACAAGGACGACGTGGGGTATCGCGGAAAACTGTTTTTT